This T cell receptor beta chain was found in a study of regulatory T cells in long-lasting Graves disease. Regarding the study as a whole: Peripheral blood alone, not thyroid tissue, underwent study.

The V end was cut by 6 bases, the J end by 1 base, with 10 bases between. This CDR3 contains 14 residues. This clonotype occurred many times. What it recognizes is unknown. Sequencing libraries for TCR beta were prepared with iRepertoire HTBI primers and Arm-PCR of CDR3 regions. TCRdb re-derived calls from the multiplex PCR reads in MiXCR, one entry per CDR3 protein. The sample lists about 610,000 distinct CDR3 sequences, about 16% occurring once. Time point denoted: newly diagnosed GD, antithyroid drugs for less than 3 months. With RNA extracted from PBMCs as input, the TCR library was made. The data also belong to a second study, concerning T cells in Graves' hyperthyroidism and ophthalmopathy.

The J gene is TRBJ2-4, the V gene TRBV12-3 or TRBV12-4; tentatively, D is TRBD1 (7 bases). This TCR came from a man aged 18 to 29 with Graves disease. The starting material was peripheral blood mononuclear cells (PBMCs), obtained at new diagnosis, from a patient treated with antithyroid drugs. The CDR3 spells CASRPGGAKNIQYF. In nucleotides, the CDR3 is TGTGCCAGCAGACCAGGGGGGGCCAAAAACATTCAGTACTTC.